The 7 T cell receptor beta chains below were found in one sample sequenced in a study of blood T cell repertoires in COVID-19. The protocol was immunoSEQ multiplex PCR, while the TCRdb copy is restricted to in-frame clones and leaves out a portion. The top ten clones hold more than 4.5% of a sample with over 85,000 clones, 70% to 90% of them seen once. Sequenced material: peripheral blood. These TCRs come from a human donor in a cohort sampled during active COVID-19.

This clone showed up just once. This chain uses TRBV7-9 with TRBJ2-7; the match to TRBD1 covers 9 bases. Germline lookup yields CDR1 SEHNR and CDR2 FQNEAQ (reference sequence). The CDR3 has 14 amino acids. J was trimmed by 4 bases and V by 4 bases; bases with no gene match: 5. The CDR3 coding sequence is TGTGCCAGCAGCTCCCGGGACAGGGAATACGAGCAGTACTTC. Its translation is CASSSRDREYEQYF.

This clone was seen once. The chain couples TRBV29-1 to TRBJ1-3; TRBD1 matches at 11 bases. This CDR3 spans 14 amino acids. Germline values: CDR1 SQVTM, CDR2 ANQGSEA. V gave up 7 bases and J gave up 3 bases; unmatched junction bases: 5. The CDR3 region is CSAWTGGLGNTIYF. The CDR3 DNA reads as TGCAGCGCCTGGACAGGGGGCCTTGGAAACACCATATATTTT.

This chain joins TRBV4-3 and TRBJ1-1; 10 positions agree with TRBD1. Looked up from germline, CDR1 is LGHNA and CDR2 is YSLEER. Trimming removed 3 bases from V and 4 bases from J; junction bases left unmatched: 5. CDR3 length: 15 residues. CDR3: CASSQRDRGSTEAFF. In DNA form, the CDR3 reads TGCGCCAGCAGCCAGAGGGACAGGGGAAGCACTGAAGCTTTCTTT.

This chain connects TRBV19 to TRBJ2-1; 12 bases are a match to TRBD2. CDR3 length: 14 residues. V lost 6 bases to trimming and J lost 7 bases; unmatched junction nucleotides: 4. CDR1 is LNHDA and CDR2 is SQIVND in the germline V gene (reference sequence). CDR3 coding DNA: TGTGCCAGTAGCGCTAGCGGGGGGGTTAATGAGCAGTTCTTC. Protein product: CASSASGGVNEQFF.

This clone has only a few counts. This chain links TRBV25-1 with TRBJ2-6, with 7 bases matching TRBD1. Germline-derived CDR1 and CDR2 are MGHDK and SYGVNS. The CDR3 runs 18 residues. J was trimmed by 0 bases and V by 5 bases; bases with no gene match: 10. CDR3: CASSKSGTGVSGANVLTF. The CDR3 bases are TGTGCCAGCAGTAAATCGGGTACAGGGGTCTCTGGGGCCAACGTCCTGACTTTC.

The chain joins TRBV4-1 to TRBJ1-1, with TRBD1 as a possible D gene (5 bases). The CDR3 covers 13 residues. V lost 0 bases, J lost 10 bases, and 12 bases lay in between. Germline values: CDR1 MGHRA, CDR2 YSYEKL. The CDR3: CASSQDLGRGAFF. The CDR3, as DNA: TGCGCCAGCAGCCAAGATTTGGGGCGTGGAGCTTTCTTT.

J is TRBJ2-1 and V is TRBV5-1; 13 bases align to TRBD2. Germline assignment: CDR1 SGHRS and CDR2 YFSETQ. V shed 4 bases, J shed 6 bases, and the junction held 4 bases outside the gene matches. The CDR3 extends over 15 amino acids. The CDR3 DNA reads TGCGCCAGCAGCCCCCGACTAGCGGGGGGCAATGAGCAGTTCTTC. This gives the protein CASSPRLAGGNEQFF. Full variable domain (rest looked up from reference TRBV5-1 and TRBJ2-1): KAGVTQTPRYLIKTRGQQVTLSCSPISGHRSVSWYQQTPGQGLQFLFEYFSETQRNKGNFPGRFSGRQFSNSRSEMNVSTLELGDSALYLCASSPRLAGGNEQFFGPGTRLTVL.